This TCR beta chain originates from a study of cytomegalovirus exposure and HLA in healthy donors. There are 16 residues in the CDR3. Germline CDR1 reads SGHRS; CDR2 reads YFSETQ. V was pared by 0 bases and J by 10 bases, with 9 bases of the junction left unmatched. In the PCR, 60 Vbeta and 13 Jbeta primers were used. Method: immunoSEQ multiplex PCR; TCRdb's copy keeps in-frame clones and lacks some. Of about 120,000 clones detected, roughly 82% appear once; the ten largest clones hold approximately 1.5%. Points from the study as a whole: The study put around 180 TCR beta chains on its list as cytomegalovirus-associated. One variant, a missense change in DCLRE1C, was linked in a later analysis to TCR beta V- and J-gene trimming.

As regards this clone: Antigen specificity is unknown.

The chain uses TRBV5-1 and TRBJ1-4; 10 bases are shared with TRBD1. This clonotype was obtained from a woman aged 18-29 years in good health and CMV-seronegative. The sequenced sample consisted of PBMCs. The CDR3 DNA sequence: TGCGCCAGCAGCTTGGTTGGCCGGGACAGGGGTGGAAAACTGTTTTTT. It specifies CASSLVGRDRGGKLFF.